The rows below give T cell receptor beta chains drawn from one sample of a study of cytomegalovirus exposure and HLA in healthy donors. Sequenced by immunoSEQ multiplex PCR; TCRdb stores in-frame clones only, minus some. The profile covers some 160,000 clones, with approximately 93% appearing a single time and approximately 0.7% taken by the ten largest. The sample was PBMCs. The receptors come from a man between 18 and 29 years old in good health and CMV-seronegative. CDR3s leave out the opening cysteine and the closing phenylalanine or tryptophan. A clone size is listed for some rows: how often the clone was seen (once, few, many), or a class if it is expanded.

V: TRBV6-1
size: -
length: 13
CDR3: ASTLWGSGRAGYT

V: TRBV4-1
size: -
length: 12
CDR3: ASSHSLSTDTQY

V: TRBV5-6
size: -
length: 14
CDR3: ASSSRTSGGTDTQY

V: TRBV7-2
size: -
length: 13
CDR3: ASSYTPGFQETQY

V: TRBV6-1
size: -
length: 15
CDR3: ASSVPFAGASTDTQY

V: TRBV6-4
size: -
length: 14
CDR3: ASSPQGQGLLGELF

V: TRBV9
size: -
length: 13
CDR3: ASSARTSGRGTQY

V: TRBV5-6
size: -
length: 14
CDR3: ASSLYTQGDLETQY

V: TRBV19
size: -
length: 16
CDR3: ASSILTSGSLTGNEQF

V: TRBV19
size: once
length: 12
CDR3: ASQQGKGYSPLH

V: TRBV9
size: -
length: 11
CDR3: ASSVDGTGELF

V: TRBV9
size: -
length: 17
CDR3: ASSVDGREGTSGRNEQF

V: TRBV30
size: -
length: 13
CDR3: AWSVRRLGTDTQY

V: TRBV5-8
size: -
length: 13
CDR3: ASSSGQGSPGELF

V: TRBV7-2
size: -
length: 13
CDR3: ASSPANLAGNTIY

V: TRBV7-9
size: -
length: 13
CDR3: ASSLGREKRETQY

V: TRBV13
size: -
length: 10
CDR3: ASSSTTDTQY

V: TRBV4-1
size: once
length: 11
CDR3: ASSQEIQYEQY

V: TRBV30
size: -
length: 13
CDR3: ASEGQGALDSPLH

V: TRBV10-3
size: -
length: 10
CDR3: AISEGDSHAQ

V: TRBV7-2
size: -
length: 15
CDR3: ASRYLVRQGLGYGYT

V: TRBV18
size: -
length: 12
CDR3: ASSQMDRHTEAF

V: TRBV11-3
size: -
length: 12
CDR3: ASSLGRGQETQY

V: TRBV19
size: -
length: 14
CDR3: ASSIGRGQGNQPQH

V: TRBV6-5
size: -
length: 12
CDR3: ASSFTGAGNTIY

V: TRBV7-9
size: -
length: 14
CDR3: ASSLATGGAREKLF

V: TRBV28
size: -
length: 12
CDR3: ASSLTRGGYGYT

V: TRBV5-1
size: -
length: 13
CDR3: ASSPVQGVRETQY

V: TRBV6-5
size: once
length: 11
CDR3: ASSFGTRGEQF

V: TRBV6-5
size: -
length: 12
CDR3: ASSRGQSSTEAF

V: TRBV9
size: -
length: 19
CDR3: ASSPYTLLRPGTSDTDTQY

V: TRBV7-2
size: -
length: 15
CDR3: ASSLAGSGGHYNEQF

V: TRBV5-4
size: -
length: 12
CDR3: ASSLAGGGNTIY

V: TRBV4-2
size: -
length: 16
CDR3: ASSQAARGQGGGYEQY

V: TRBV29-1
size: -
length: 9
CDR3: SVGGGNEQF

V: TRBV30
size: -
length: 14
CDR3: AWSGPAGVYGYGYT

V: TRBV5-4
size: once
length: 13
CDR3: ASSLPTSGVETQY

V: TRBV4-2
size: -
length: 16
CDR3: ASSHEGTSGGPQETQY

V: TRBV20-1
size: -
length: 9
CDR3: SAGLTDTQY

V: TRBV6-1
size: -
length: 12
CDR3: ASSGQDRGNTIY

V: TRBV5-1
size: few
length: 12
CDR3: ASSLEGFNTEAF

V: TRBV5-1
size: -
length: 12
CDR3: ASSLQRGRETQY

V: TRBV9
size: -
length: 15
CDR3: ASSVEGGGTTTDTQY

V: TRBV9
size: -
length: 13
CDR3: ASSLQGAAYNEQF

V: TRBV28
size: -
length: 13
CDR3: ASSPSGGGRHEQF

V: TRBV4-1
size: -
length: 16
CDR3: ASSPRQGPFHERNTIY

V: TRBV25-1
size: -
length: 11
CDR3: ASSDPRDTEAF

V: TRBV9
size: -
length: 13
CDR3: ASSVGAGVNTEAF

V: TRBV6-5
size: -
length: 12
CDR3: ASSYWTGGNEQF

V: TRBV19
size: -
length: 14
CDR3: ASSIRLVASKDEQF